This TCR beta chain was recovered during a study of a mutant IDH1 vaccine in newly diagnosed glioma. Study details: Prior therapy was radiotherapy, temozolomide, or both; most received both.

Libraries were prepared by immunoSEQ multiplex PCR; TCRdb keeps only in-frame clonotypes and omits some of them. The data contain about 68,000 clones, 79% of them seen just once; the ten biggest clones take up 8.2%. The sample's time point: baseline, week 1 (first vaccination visit). Regarding treatment: pre-vaccination baseline after standard-of-care therapy. Trimming shortened V by 4 bases and J by 0 bases, and 9 bases separated the two germline ends. The CDR3 is 14 residues long. CDR1 ENHRY and CDR2 SYGVKD come from the germline V gene. The TCR comes from a man between 50 and 59 years old with glioma. The specimen comprised PBMCs, sampled from a glioma patient treated with radiotherapy, temozolomide or both. The chain carries TRBV10-3 and TRBJ1-1; a possible D gene is TRBD1 (5 bases). CDR3 DNA: TGTGCCATCAGTGGACAGAGCATGAACACTGAAGCTTTCTTT. Its protein is CAISGQSMNTEAFF.